This T cell receptor (beta chain) is from a study of T cell responses to AZD1222 COVID-19 vaccine. Germline loops: CDR1 MNHEY, CDR2 SVGAGI. Trimming left V 3 bases short and J 8 bases short, with 16 bases between. The CDR3 is made up of 15 amino acids. Study conclusions and caveats: CD4 TCRs linked to vaccination spanned spike, dominating at 160-218 and 743-854.

Profiling relied on immunoSEQ multiplex PCR, and the TCRdb table lists in-frame clones only, not all of them. The sample includes 150,000 or so clones, around 90% seen only once; the top ten take 1.1%. On this clone: Its antigen is undetermined.

The chain has TRBV6-5 and TRBJ1-4; perhaps TRBD1 as D (5 bases). The material sequenced was peripheral blood, taken 28 days after the second AZD1222 dose. The receptor's source is an adult who received the AZD1222 COVID-19 vaccine. CDR3 residues: CASSYSGGRREKLFF. CDR3 nucleotide sequence: TGTGCCAGCAGTTATTCGGGGGGTAGGCGCGAAAAACTGTTTTTT.